The entry below describes one TCR beta chain. This same CDR3 is encoded by further DNA sequences in the sample. Germline trimming cut 4 bases from V and 7 bases from J; bases unmatched to any gene: 5. The CDR3 contains 15 residues. The germline CDR1 and CDR2 sequences are SGHRS and YFSETQ. This sample was taken from a study of shared clonotypes between healthy human individuals. For each subset, genomic DNA was distributed in equal portions over several immunoSEQ plates. Libraries were prepared by immunoSEQ multiplex PCR; TCRdb keeps only in-frame clonotypes and omits some of them. The table shows approximately 980,000 clones, with 76% occurring only once.

This chain links TRBV5-1 with TRBJ1-6; 10 bases match TRBD1. The sequence was collected from a man younger than 35 in good health. The sequencing sample was made of memory CD4+ T cells sorted from blood. Described subset: CD45RA-negative fraction. CDR3 bases: TGCGCCAGCAGCCCCGGGACAGGGGACAATTCACCCCTCCACTTT. This translates into CASSPGTGDNSPLHF.